Below, 3 T cell receptor beta chains from the same sample are listed, as sequenced in a study of early stage breast cancer tumors. Assay: immunoSEQ multiplex PCR; the TCRdb copy retains only in-frame clones and omits some. The table records 20,000 to 25,000 clones, 65% to 75% of them present only once. What was sequenced was breast tumor tissue. These receptors all come from a person aged 55 to 70 with breast cancer.

CDR3 DNA sequence: TGTGCCTGGAGTTGGTCGGGGAGGGGGGGTGAAGCTTTCTTT. It yields the protein CAWSWSGRGGEAFF. The chain carries TRBV30 and TRBJ1-1; possible D gene TRBD1, 6 bases. Trimming cost V 2 bases and J 7 bases, with 17 bases left between them. CDR1 GTSNPN and CDR2 SVGIG come from the germline V gene (reference sequence). CDR3 length equals 14 residues.

The rearrangement uses TRBV7-2 and TRBJ2-2; 7 positions agree with TRBD2. Germline loops: CDR1 SGHTA, CDR2 FQGNSA. Unmatched junction bases numbered 3, after V lost 5 bases and J lost 0 bases. This CDR3 spans 15 amino acids. The chain's CDR3 is CASSKAGTNTGELFF. CDR3 in DNA: TGTGCCAGCAGCAAAGCGGGGACGAACACCGGGGAGCTGTTTTTT.

This chain uses TRBV7-6 with TRBJ2-1, with 11 bases that match TRBD2. V trimming: 5 bases; J trimming: 4 bases; junction bases outside the gene matches: 7. Germline CDR1 reads SGHVS; CDR2 reads FNYEAQ. The CDR3 is 16 residues long. CDR3 sequence reads: CASSARLAGRYNEQFF. CDR3 nucleotides: TGTGCCAGCAGCGCCCGACTAGCGGGGAGGTACAATGAGCAGTTCTTC.